One and the same sample provided the 4 T cell receptor beta chains below, sequenced in a study of PD-L1 blockade in urothelial cancer. TCRdb's table, derived via immunoSEQ multiplex PCR, lists solely in-frame clones and lacks some. The sample records approximately 65,000 clones, roughly 89% being singletons. Specimen: PBMCs, collected around atezolizumab (anti-PD-L1) treatment. The receptors stem from a man in his sixties with urothelial cancer.

This chain joins TRBV9 and TRBJ1-2; D remains ambiguous. This CDR3 spans 13 amino acids. Trimming took 3 bases from V and 3 from J, leaving 9 bases between them. Germline V CDR1 and CDR2: SGDLS, YYNGEE. The CDR3: CASSGLLDYGYTF. CDR3 DNA sequence: TGTGCCAGCAGCGGGCTTCTGGACTATGGCTACACCTTC. The entire variable domain, with the rest obtained from reference TRBV9 and TRBJ1-2, is as follows: DSGVTQTPKHLITATGQRVTLRCSPRSGDLSVYWYQQSLDQGLQFLIQYYNGEERAKGNILERFSAQQFPDLHSELNLSSLELGDSALYFCASSGLLDYGYTFGSGTRLTVV.

The chain recombines TRBV5-4 with TRBJ2-1, with TRBD2 matching over 8 bases. Per the germline V gene, CDR1 is SGHNT and CDR2 is YYREEE (reference sequence). The V and J ends lost 5 bases and 2 bases, in that order; junction bases with no gene match: 15. CDR3 size: 18 residues. This CDR3 is CASRNAARGAGAYNEQFF. CDR3 coding DNA: TGTGCCAGCAGAAACGCCGCACGCGGAGCGGGGGCCTACAATGAGCAGTTCTTC.

In DNA form, the CDR3 reads TGTGCCAGCAGTTTAACGGCCAACAGGGGTGGTGGCTACACCTTC. Translated: CASSLTANRGGGYTF. This rearrangement joins TRBV27 to TRBJ1-2, with 7 bases fitting TRBD1. The V gene's germline CDR1 is MNHEY and CDR2 SMNVEV (reference sequence). CDR3 length: 15 residues. J gave up 7 bases and V 2 bases, and 10 bases lay outside the gene matches.

The chain links TRBV4-2 to TRBJ2-3; 9 nucleotides align to TRBD2. The trim removed 6 bases at V and 0 bases at J, leaving 13 bases unmatched. The germline CDR1 and CDR2 sequences are LGHNA and YNFKEQ. The CDR3 runs 18 residues. The CDR3, as DNA: TGTGCCAGCAGGATAATAGCGGGGGAACCAACTAGCACAGATACGCAGTATTTT. Its protein product is CASRIIAGEPTSTDTQYF.